This T cell receptor (beta chain) derives from a study of pediatric ulcerative colitis. Study-wide results and limits: Blood samples from a couple of patients yielded substantially fewer templates and were excluded from blood-rectal overlap analysis.

One to two pinch biopsies were taken from the rectum during colonoscopy. The data were produced by immunoSEQ multiplex PCR, yet TCRdb's version contains in-frame clones alone and is incomplete. The repertoire holds more than 40,000 clones, with about 78% as singletons. The germline V and J ends were trimmed by 0 bases and 0 bases, with 5 bases remaining between them. CDR3 length: 15 amino acids. In germline, CDR1 is MGHRA, CDR2 YSYEKL. This clone has more than one count but fewer than ten. Its antigen is unidentified. A far larger clone is one base from this, pointing to a likely read error. The sample holds other DNA sequences that translate to the same CDR3.

The sequence was collected from a girl between 10 and 17 years old with moderate ulcerative colitis. The J gene is TRBJ2-2, the V gene TRBV4-1; D is unclear. Material: gut tissue. The CDR3 region has the DNA TGCGCCAGCAGCCAAGATACGACGAACACCGGGGAGCTGTTTTTT. It specifies CASSQDTTNTGELFF.